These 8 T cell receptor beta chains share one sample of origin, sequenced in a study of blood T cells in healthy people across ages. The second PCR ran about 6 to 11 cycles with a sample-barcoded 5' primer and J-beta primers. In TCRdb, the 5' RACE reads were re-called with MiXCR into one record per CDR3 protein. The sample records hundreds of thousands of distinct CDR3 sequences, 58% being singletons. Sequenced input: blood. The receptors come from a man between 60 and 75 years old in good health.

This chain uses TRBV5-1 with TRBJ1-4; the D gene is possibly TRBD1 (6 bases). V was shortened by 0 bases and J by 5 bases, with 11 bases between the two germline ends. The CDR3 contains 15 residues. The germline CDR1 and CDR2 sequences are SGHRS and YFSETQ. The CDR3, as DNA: TGCGCCAGCAGCTTGGCAGGACAGCAAAATGAAAAACTGTTTTTT. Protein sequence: CASSLAGQQNEKLFF.

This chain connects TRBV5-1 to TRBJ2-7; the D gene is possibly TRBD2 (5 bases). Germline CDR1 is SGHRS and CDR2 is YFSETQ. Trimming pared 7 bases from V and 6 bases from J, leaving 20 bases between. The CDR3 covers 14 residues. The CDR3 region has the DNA TGCGCCAGCCCGGAGGATAGGACGGCCTGCGAGCAGTACTTC. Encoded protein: CASPEDRTACEQYF.

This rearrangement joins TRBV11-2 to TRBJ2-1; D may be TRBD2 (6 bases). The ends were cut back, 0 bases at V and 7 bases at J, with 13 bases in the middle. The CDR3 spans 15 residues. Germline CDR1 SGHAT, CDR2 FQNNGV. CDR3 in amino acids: CASSLDRGSTNEQFF. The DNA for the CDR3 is TGTGCCAGCAGCTTAGACCGGGGGTCAACAAATGAGCAGTTCTTC.

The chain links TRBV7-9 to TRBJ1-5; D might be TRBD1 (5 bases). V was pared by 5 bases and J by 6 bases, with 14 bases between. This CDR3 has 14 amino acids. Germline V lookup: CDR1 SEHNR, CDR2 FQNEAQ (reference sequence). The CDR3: CASSEGNGGQPQHF. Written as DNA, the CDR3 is TGTGCCAGCAGCGAGGGGAACGGGGGTCAGCCCCAGCATTTT. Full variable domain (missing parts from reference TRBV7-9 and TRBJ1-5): DTGVSQNPRHKITKRGQNVTFRCDPISEHNRLYWYRQTLGQGPEFLTYFQNEAQLEKSRLLSDRFSAERPKGSFSTLEIQRTEQGDSAMYLCASSEGNGGQPQHFGDGTRLSIL.

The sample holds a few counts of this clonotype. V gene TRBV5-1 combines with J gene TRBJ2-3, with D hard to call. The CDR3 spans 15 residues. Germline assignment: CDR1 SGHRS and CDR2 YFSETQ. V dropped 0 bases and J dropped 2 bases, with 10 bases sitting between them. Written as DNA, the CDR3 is TGCGCCAGCAGCTTGGGGCGGACGATCACAGATACGCAGTATTTT. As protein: CASSLGRTITDTQYF.

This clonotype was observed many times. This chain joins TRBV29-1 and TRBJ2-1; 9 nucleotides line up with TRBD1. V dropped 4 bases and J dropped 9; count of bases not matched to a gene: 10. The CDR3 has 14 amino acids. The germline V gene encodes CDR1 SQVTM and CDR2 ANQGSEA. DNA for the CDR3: TGCAGCGTTGCCACCGGGACAGGGTCGAGTGAGCAGTTCTTC. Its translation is CSVATGTGSSEQFF.

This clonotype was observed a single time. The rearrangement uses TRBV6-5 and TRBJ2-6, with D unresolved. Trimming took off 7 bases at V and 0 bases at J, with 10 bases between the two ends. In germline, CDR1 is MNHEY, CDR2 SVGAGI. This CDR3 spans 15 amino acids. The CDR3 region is CASNPTGSGANVLTF. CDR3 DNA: TGTGCCAGCAACCCGACGGGCTCTGGGGCCAACGTCCTGACTTTC.

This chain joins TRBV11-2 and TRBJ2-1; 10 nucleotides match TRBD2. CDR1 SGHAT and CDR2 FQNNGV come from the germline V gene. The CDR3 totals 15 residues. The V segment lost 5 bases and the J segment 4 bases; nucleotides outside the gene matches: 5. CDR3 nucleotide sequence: TGTGCCAGCAGCAAACTAGCGGGGCCTTACAATGAGCAGTTCTTC. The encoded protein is CASSKLAGPYNEQFF. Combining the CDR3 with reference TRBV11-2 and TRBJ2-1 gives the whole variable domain EAGVAQSPRYKIIEKRQSVAFWCNPISGHATLYWYQQILGQGPKLLIQFQNNGVVDDSQLPKDRFSAERLKGVDSTLKIQPAKLEDSAVYLCASSKLAGPYNEQFFGPGTRLTVL.